This T cell receptor (beta chain) appears in the sequencing data of a study of lymphopenia after photon versus proton radiotherapy. Libraries were prepared by immunoSEQ multiplex PCR; TCRdb keeps only in-frame clonotypes and omits some of them. The table lists 55,000 to 70,000 clones, under 95% of them singletons, with roughly 3% in the top ten. After removal of 5 bases from V and 2 bases from J, the junction contained 1 base not matched to a gene. Germline-derived CDR1 and CDR2 are MDHEN and SYDVKM. The CDR3 has 14 residues. In regard to this clone: The antigen is undetermined.

Study results and limitations: A bigger post-nadir fall in TCR diversity correlated inversely with survival time in deceased patients. Authors raise, but do not show, better survival with proton therapy. Post-nadir diversity loss with photons came from oligoclonal expansion, particularly CD8+ Temra cells. Proton therapy kept repertoires fairly stable, unlike photons, which gained effector/memory cells.

The chain combines TRBV28 with TRBJ1-3, with TRBD1 identical over 9 bases. Sample: peripheral blood, taken from a patient treated with photon-based radiotherapy. The receptor was derived from a woman aged 70-85 years with pancreatic cancer. CDR3 in DNA: TGTGCCAGCAGTCGGACAGGGGCTGGAAACACCATATATTTT. It specifies CASSRTGAGNTIYF.